The present T cell receptor (beta chain) was sequenced within a study of blood T cell repertoires in COVID-19. At the level of the study: T cells, B-cell-depleted T cells, or PBMCs supplied cDNA or gDNA.

Cohorts were determined from participant-reported clinical history. Methods used by the authors: Counts of nucleated cells, estimated from reference gene primer amplification, were obtained. This table comes from immunoSEQ multiplex PCR, and its TCRdb copy is limited to in-frame clones, with some not included. The V and J calls and the clone size are those of that table, but D and trimming were determined from the DNA. The repertoire has roughly 500,000 clones, around 89% of them found once; the top ten carry less than 2%. CDR1 and CDR2 (germline): SQVTM, ANQGSEA. V trimming: 7 bases; J trimming: 3 bases; junction bases outside the gene matches: 9. CDR3 size: 14 residues.

The chain recombines TRBV29-1 with TRBJ2-5; TRBD1 matches 9 bases. Sequencing input: PBMCs or T cells enriched from blood (not recorded which). The receptor comes from a woman aged 40 to 50 who had recovered from COVID-19. Here the CDR3 reads CSATGTGNKETQYF. The CDR3, as DNA: TGCAGCGCCACCGGGACAGGGAACAAAGAGACCCAGTACTTC.